The rows below give T cell receptor beta chains drawn from one sample of a study of blood T cell repertoires in COVID-19. Repertoires were generated with immunoSEQ multiplex PCR, while TCRdb's copy carries only in-frame clones and drops some. The sample records some 230,000 clones, approximately 90% being singletons. The sample taken for sequencing was PBMCs or T cells enriched from blood (not recorded which). The receptors come from a woman aged 18-29 years in a cohort exposed to, infected with or recovered from COVID-19 (not recorded which). CDR3s include the opening cysteine and the closing phenylalanine or tryptophan. Each record gives: J gene, D gene, V gene, CDR3 protein. D genes are given only for firm matches.

TRBJ1-3 - TRBV7-6 CASSQGAAGNTIYF
TRBJ1-2 TRBD1 TRBV10-3 CAIKQPGQGFGYTF
TRBJ1-2 - TRBV4-1 CASSQLPGFSNYGYTF
TRBJ1-1 - TRBV24-1 CATSDSGRTEAFF
TRBJ2-2 - TRBV4-1 CASSQSLGVLNTGELFF
TRBJ2-3 - TRBV7-2 CASSQSGLTTDTQYF
TRBJ2-7 - TRBV7-9 CASSNRDTVSEQYF
TRBJ1-1 TRBD1 TRBV30 CAYRTRQGNTEAFF
TRBJ1-4 TRBD1 TRBV5-1 CASRGQGASEKLFF
TRBJ1-1 - TRBV6-5 CASSSPDSNTEAFF
TRBJ1-1 - TRBV7-3 CASSPWGGRTEAFF
TRBJ1-1 - TRBV21-1 CASSKRRGPMNTEAFF
TRBJ2-7 TRBD2 TRBV28 CASSPSGGAYEQYF
TRBJ1-1 TRBD1 TRBV14 CASSQDLQGAGWHTEAFF
TRBJ2-1 - TRBV7-3 CASSPRTDSSYNEQFF
TRBJ2-1 - TRBV10-2 CASSDITTGEQFF
TRBJ1-5 TRBD1 TRBV19 CASTLGQGNQPQHF
TRBJ1-2 - TRBV3-1/TRBV3-2 CASSQGSSGFNYGYTF
TRBJ2-7 - TRBV2 CASSESQGAYEQYF
TRBJ2-3 TRBD2 TRBV28 CASSSSGVGGTDTQYF
TRBJ2-1 TRBD2 TRBV5-1 CASSLLAGGLSYNEQFF
TRBJ2-1 - TRBV24-1 CATSDFTSDSYNEQFF
TRBJ1-1 - TRBV4-2 CASSQDPLNTEAFF
TRBJ2-2 TRBD2 TRBV5-1 CASSPPSGGATGELFF
TRBJ1-3 - TRBV6-6 CASIALKAGSGNTIYF
TRBJ1-5 - TRBV3-1/TRBV3-2 CASSQVPRQPQHF
TRBJ1-2 - TRBV19 CASSISEDYGYTF
TRBJ2-2 TRBD1 TRBV6-5 CASSDRGENTGELFF
TRBJ2-7 TRBD2 TRBV11-3 CASSLGGDLAGAEQYF
TRBJ2-5 - TRBV24-1 CATSDFTGRDLETQYF
TRBJ2-2 TRBD1 TRBV11-2 CASSLDGQGANTGELFF
TRBJ2-1 TRBD2 TRBV19 CASSMASGGYNEQFF
TRBJ1-1 - TRBV4-1 CASSFWGRTEAFF
TRBJ2-7 TRBD1 TRBV11-3 CASSLRGQWEQYF
TRBJ2-4 TRBD1 TRBV7-9 CASKEGQGDIQYF
TRBJ2-3 TRBD2 TRBV5-6 CASSFARLAGGPDTQYF
TRBJ2-7 TRBD1 TRBV5-1 CASSLLGGRGYEQYF
TRBJ2-1 - TRBV11-3 CASSLDRSTEQFF
TRBJ2-2 TRBD1 TRBV27 CASSPYGTVNTGELFF